Shown below are 8 T cell receptor beta chains from a single sample sequenced in a study of monozygotic twins with cystic fibrosis. Generated by immunoSEQ multiplex PCR, the TCRdb table keeps only in-frame clones and is missing some. Among fewer than 30,000 clones listed, about 96% were seen once. What was sequenced was blood. The receptors here all came from a girl aged 2 to 9 with cystic fibrosis.

This chain links TRBV7-9 with TRBJ1-5; 11 bases are shared with TRBD1. V dropped 1 base and J dropped 14; count of bases not matched to a gene: 4. The germline gives CDR1 SEHNR, CDR2 FQNEAQ (reference sequence). CDR3 length: 13 amino acids. The CDR3 reads CASSLGPGQGEHF. The CDR3 bases are TGTGCCAGCAGCTTAGGCCCGGGACAGGGGGAGCATTTT.

The chain combines TRBV30 with TRBJ1-2; no clear D. Trimming shortened V by 3 bases and J by 8 bases, and 7 bases separated the two germline ends. This CDR3 spans 10 amino acids. Germline V gives CDR1 GTSNPN, CDR2 SVGIG (reference sequence). The CDR3 here is CAWSREGYTF. As DNA, the CDR3 is TGTGCCTGGAGCCGAGAGGGCTACACCTTC.

The V gene is TRBV10-3, the J gene TRBJ2-7; no reliable D call. The CDR3 runs 14 residues. The germline V and J ends were trimmed by 3 bases and 1 base, with 10 bases remaining between them. Germline CDR1 is ENHRY and CDR2 is SYGVKD. CDR3 amino acids: CAISEKTGSYEQYF. In nucleotides, the CDR3 is TGTGCCATCAGTGAAAAAACTGGATCCTACGAGCAGTACTTC.

This sequence joins TRBV19 and TRBJ2-3; 8 bases align to TRBD2. The CDR3 consists of 14 residues. Unmatched junction bases numbered 4, after V lost 7 bases and J lost 1 base. Germline values: CDR1 LNHDA, CDR2 SQIVND (reference sequence). The CDR3 DNA sequence: TGTGCCAGTAAGCGGGAGAGTGGCACAGATACGCAGTATTTT. Translating gives CASKRESGTDTQYF.

The V gene is TRBV14, the J gene TRBJ2-3; 8 bases line up with TRBD2. V lost 0 bases, J lost 2 bases, and 28 bases stayed unmatched. Germline V gives CDR1 SGHDN, CDR2 FVKESK. The length of the CDR3 is 24 residues. CDR3 sequence: CASSQDPLLVGFSGIPSPTDTQYF. The DNA for the CDR3 is TGTGCCAGCAGCCAAGATCCTTTGTTGGTTGGGTTTAGCGGGATACCCTCCCCCACAGATACGCAGTATTTT.

Note on this clone: Other nucleotide sequences from this sample produce the same CDR3. V is TRBV7-8 and J is TRBJ2-5; TRBD1 agrees at 7 bases. Germline CDR1 and CDR2: SGHVS and FQNEAQ. The CDR3 totals 13 residues. With V trimmed by 3 bases and J by 5 bases, 3 bases remained unmatched. The DNA of the CDR3 is TGTGCCAGCAGCTTGGGACAGTGGGAGACCCAGTACTTC. Translated: CASSLGQWETQYF.

The rearrangement links TRBV7-2 to TRBJ1-2, with TRBD1 as a possible D gene (5 bases). There are 15 residues in the CDR3. Germline CDR1 and CDR2: SGHTA and FQGNSA. V was trimmed by 5 bases and J by 8 bases, leaving 21 bases between them. The CDR3 DNA reads TGTGCCAGCAGCCCCGATCTGCCCAGGGCTCAAGGCTACACCTTC. Translation: CASSPDLPRAQGYTF.

V is TRBV4-1 and J is TRBJ1-3, with a weak D call TRBD1 (5 bases). Trimming stripped 1 base from V and 4 bases from J, with 11 bases between. The CDR3 sequence is 15 residues long. Germline V gene sequence: CDR1 MGHRA, CDR2 YSYEKL. In DNA form, the CDR3 reads TGCGCCAGCAGCCAAGTGGTGGGGACGGGAAACACCATATATTTT. Its protein is CASSQVVGTGNTIYF.